This record concerns one TCR beta chain sequence. Its antigen is not known. The sample originates from a study of T cells after posttransplantation cyclophosphamide. Study findings and constraints: Donor CD8+ memory clones often dominated recipient blood repertoires at later times. Skin or GI-infiltrating T cells shared few TRB sequences with blood. Recipient CMV seropositivity and CMV reactivation strongly tracked TRB clonality.

The naive gate required viable CD3+CD4+ or CD3+CD8+ cells with CCR7+CD45RA+CD45RO-CD95-CD27+CD28+ phenotype. The CDR3 totals 14 residues. Germline V lookup: CDR1 LNHDA, CDR2 SQIVND (reference sequence). Trimming pared 4 bases from V and 5 bases from J, leaving 12 bases between. Generated by immunoSEQ multiplex PCR, the TCRdb table keeps only in-frame clones and is missing some. This table has around 6,900 clones, 95% to 98% appearing once. The TCR originated in a woman aged 25 to 39 in good health and a related stem cell transplant donor. The chain has TRBV19 and TRBJ2-1, with a possible D match to TRBD2 (5 bases). The sequenced sample was naive CD8+ T cells sorted from PBMCs. CDR3 sequence reads: CASSTGDGDNEQFF. The CDR3 region has the DNA TGTGCCAGTAGTACAGGAGACGGGGACAATGAGCAGTTCTTC. The full variable domain, in which reference TRBV19 and TRBJ2-1 provide the parts outside the CDR3, is DGGITQSPKYLFRKEGQNVTLSCEQNLNHDAMYWYRQDPGQGLRLIYYSQIVNDFQKGDIAEGYSVSREKKESFPLTVTSAQKNPTAFYLCASSTGDGDNEQFFGPGTRLTVL.